The 27 T cell receptor beta chains reported below all come from one sample, sequenced in a study of blood T cell repertoires in COVID-19. Libraries were prepared by immunoSEQ multiplex PCR; TCRdb keeps only in-frame clonotypes and omits some of them. The data hold 250,000 to 300,000 clones, with about 88% observed a single time. Sequencing input: peripheral blood. The origin of the receptors is a woman aged 70 to 79 with COVID-19, enrolled during active disease.

The V gene is TRBV19, the J gene TRBJ2-6; TRBD1 aligns across 8 bases. Germline CDR1 is LNHDA and CDR2 is SQIVND (reference sequence). The CDR3 consists of 18 residues. V lost 5 bases, J lost 0 bases, and 9 bases stayed unmatched. DNA for the CDR3: TGTGCCAGTAGTTGGCAGACAGGGGACGTCTCTGGGGCCAACGTCCTGACTTTC. This gives the protein CASSWQTGDVSGANVLTF.

V usage is TRBV27 and J usage is TRBJ2-7; 9 bases align to TRBD1. Germline V lookup: CDR1 MNHEY, CDR2 SMNVEV (reference sequence). V lost 4 bases, J lost 4 bases, and 2 bases stayed unmatched. The CDR3 contains 13 residues. The CDR3 sequence is CASSSTGGYEQYF. The CDR3 coding sequence is TGTGCCAGCAGTTCGACAGGGGGATACGAGCAGTACTTC.

This chain joins TRBV6-1 and TRBJ1-1; unclear D gene. CDR1 is MNHNS, CDR2 SASEGT, per germline. Trimming cost V 5 bases and J 3 bases, with 19 bases left between them. The CDR3 consists of 16 residues. The CDR3 region has the DNA TGTGCCAGCAGTAAAGGACTCCCCCAAACGGACACTGAAGCTTTCTTT. This codes for CASSKGLPQTDTEAFF.

V gene TRBV6-6 combines with J gene TRBJ1-2; D remains ambiguous. Germline CDR1 is MNHNY and CDR2 is SVGAGI (reference sequence). Trimming pared 0 bases from V and 7 bases from J, leaving 15 bases between. The CDR3 loop spans 15 amino acids. CDR3 amino acids: CASSYSATLEGGYTF. The CDR3 DNA reads as TGTGCCAGCAGTTACTCAGCGACTCTCGAGGGTGGCTACACCTTC.

The CDR3 sequence: CASSQVIGQPQHF. The CDR3 nucleotides are TGTGCCAGCAGCCAGGTTATAGGTCAGCCCCAGCATTTT. The V and J genes are TRBV6-5 and TRBJ1-5, with D uncertain. Germline CDR1 and CDR2: MNHEY and SVGAGI. The CDR3 has 13 residues. Trimming took 6 bases from V and 6 from J, leaving 12 bases between them.

The sample holds a few counts of this clone. V and J are TRBV7-9 and TRBJ1-1; tentative D call: TRBD1 (5 bases). The CDR3 contains 19 residues. Trimming removed 0 bases from V and 0 bases from J, with 20 bases in between. The germline V gene has CDR1 SEHNR and CDR2 FQNEAQ (reference sequence). Here the CDR3 reads CASSLAGGRRSLMNTEAFF. The CDR3 DNA sequence: TGTGCCAGCAGCTTAGCGGGGGGACGGCGCAGCCTCATGAACACTGAAGCTTTCTTT.

The rearrangement links TRBV2 to TRBJ2-7, with 7 bases identical to TRBD1. The CDR3 has 12 amino acids. Trimming at V came to 8 bases and at J to 10 bases, leaving 11 bases not matched to a gene. Germline V gene data show CDR1 as SNHLY and CDR2 as FYNNEI. The CDR3 is CASCDRDRVQYF. CDR3 in DNA: TGTGCCAGCTGCGACCGGGACAGAGTTCAGTACTTC.

V is TRBV5-6 and J is TRBJ2-3; D is possibly TRBD2 (6 bases). V was trimmed by 2 bases and J by 2 bases, leaving 12 bases between them. Germline V gives CDR1 SGHDT, CDR2 YYEEEE. The CDR3 has 15 residues. CDR3 DNA sequence: TGTGCCAGCAGCTTAACCGGGGGAGTCACAGATACGCAGTATTTT. Its protein is CASSLTGGVTDTQYF.

This clone was observed a few times. V is TRBV24-1 and J is TRBJ2-2, with TRBD2 matching 10 bases. Germline CDR1 KGHDR, CDR2 SFDVKD. With V trimmed by 3 bases and J by 3 bases, 6 bases remained unmatched. The CDR3 is 17 residues long. The CDR3 sequence is CATSDEKRGGDTGELFF. The CDR3 DNA follows: TGTGCCACCAGTGATGAAAAGCGGGGGGGAGACACCGGGGAGCTGTTTTTT.

The genes are TRBV6-5 and TRBJ2-7, with TRBD2 identical over 10 bases. The CDR3 contains 15 residues. V shed 6 bases and J 2 bases; nucleotides not matched to a gene: 7. The germline V gene encodes CDR1 MNHEY and CDR2 SVGAGI. The CDR3 reads CASRPQAGGTYEQYF. The CDR3 DNA follows: TGTGCCAGCAGGCCCCAAGCGGGGGGGACCTACGAGCAGTACTTC.

This chain uses TRBV7-9 with TRBJ1-5; D uncertain. V lost 1 base, J lost 5 bases, and 12 bases lay in between. The CDR3 is 15 amino acids. Germline values: CDR1 SEHNR, CDR2 FQNEAQ (reference sequence). CDR3 nucleotide sequence: TGTGCCAGCAGCTTAGATCACGTCGGGGATCAGCCCCAGCATTTT. This sequence encodes CASSLDHVGDQPQHF.

This clone was counted once. The V call is TRBV4-3, the J call TRBJ1-3; TRBD1 agrees at 8 bases. CDR3 length equals 15 residues. The germline CDR1 and CDR2 sequences are LGHNA and YSLEER. The J segment lost 4 bases and the V segment lost 4 bases, leaving 6 bases of the junction unmatched. CDR3 DNA sequence: TGCGCCAGCAGCCCTGGACAGGGCCCGGGAAACACCATATATTTT. It specifies CASSPGQGPGNTIYF.

The rearrangement joins TRBV12-3 or TRBV12-4 to TRBJ1-5; D unresolved. This CDR3 has 12 amino acids. V was pared by 2 bases and J by 5 bases, with 4 bases between. The CDR3 sequence is CASSLRDQPQHF. In DNA, the CDR3 is TGTGCCAGCAGTTTACGCGATCAGCCCCAGCATTTT.

This clone has only a few counts. The chain employs TRBV10-3 and TRBJ1-2, with 7 bases lining up with TRBD1. Germline CDR1 is ENHRY and CDR2 is SYGVKD. CDR3 length: 9 amino acids. This CDR3 is CGQGWGYTF. CDR3 DNA sequence: TGTGGACAGGGCTGGGGCTACACCTTC.

This sequence joins TRBV6-1 and TRBJ2-5; 8 bases match TRBD2. CDR3 length: 15 amino acids. Germline CDR1 and CDR2: MNHNS and SASEGT. Losses at the gene ends were 3 bases for V and 2 bases for J; bases not matched to a gene: 5. The CDR3 region has the DNA TGTGCCAGCAGTGAGGGCGGGGGGCAACAAGAGACCCAGTACTTC. Translating gives CASSEGGGQQETQYF.

The CDR3 region is CASGTSNTGELFF. The CDR3, as DNA: TGTGCCTCCGGGACTAGCAACACCGGGGAGCTGTTTTTT. The chain is built from TRBV30 and TRBJ2-2, with 9 positions matching TRBD2. Germline V gene lookup returns CDR1 GTSNPN and CDR2 SVGIG (reference sequence). The trim removed 7 bases at V and 2 bases at J, leaving 2 bases unmatched. The CDR3 extends over 13 amino acids.

The chain uses TRBV5-8 and TRBJ1-2; D is unresolved. The V gene's germline CDR1 is SGHTS and CDR2 YDEGEE. There are 13 residues in the CDR3. The germline V and J ends were trimmed by 0 bases and 4 bases, with 7 bases remaining between them. The CDR3 region has the DNA TGTGCCAGCAGCTTGGACGGGTTCTATGGCTACACCTTC. It encodes CASSLDGFYGYTF.

This sequence joins TRBV6-1 and TRBJ1-5; D unclear. Germline V gene data show CDR1 as MNHNS and CDR2 as SASEGT. This CDR3 is built from 16 residues. Trimming pared 3 bases from V and 3 bases from J, leaving 15 bases between. The CDR3 DNA follows: TGTGCCAGCAGTGATTCAGCGGGATCCTTCAATCAGCCCCAGCATTTT. This codes for CASSDSAGSFNQPQHF.

V and J are TRBV27 and TRBJ1-5, with 7 positions matching TRBD1. CDR3 length: 16 amino acids. The V gene end was trimmed by 2 bases and the J gene end by 4 bases; junction bases not matched to a gene: 8. The germline CDR1 and CDR2 sequences are MNHEY and SMNVEV (reference sequence). CDR3 protein: CASSLIPRGKNQPQHF. As DNA, the CDR3 is TGTGCCAGCAGTTTAATCCCCAGGGGGAAGAATCAGCCCCAGCATTTT.

The chain uses TRBV2 and TRBJ1-6; 7 bases agree with TRBD1. Germline CDR1 reads SNHLY; CDR2 reads FYNNEI. The CDR3 has 13 residues. V gave up 4 bases and J gave up 8 bases; unmatched junction bases: 2. In DNA form, the CDR3 reads TGTGCCAGCAGTGGACAGGGAGATTCACCCCTCCACTTT. This translates into CASSGQGDSPLHF. The variable domain in full, with the rest retrieved from reference TRBV2 and TRBJ1-6, is EPEVTQTPSHQVTQMGQEVILRCVPISNHLYFYWYRQILGQKVEFLVSFYNNEISEKSEIFDDQFSVERPDGSNFTLKIRSTKLEDSAMYFCASSGQGDSPLHFGNGTRLTVT.

At least ten counts were recorded for this clone. The chain joins TRBV14 to TRBJ2-1; 12 bases match TRBD2. CDR1 is SGHDN and CDR2 is FVKESK in the germline V gene. After removal of 4 bases from V and 7 bases from J, the junction contained 17 bases not matched to a gene. The CDR3 loop spans 19 amino acids. CDR3 region: CASSRSLLAGGTNRNEQFF. In DNA form, the CDR3 reads TGTGCCAGCAGCCGCTCTCTTCTAGCGGGGGGGACTAACCGTAATGAGCAGTTCTTC.

The chain has TRBV5-1 and TRBJ1-1; perhaps TRBD1 as D (6 bases). The CDR3 is made up of 16 amino acids. Per germline, CDR1 SGHRS and CDR2 YFSETQ. Trimming took off 2 bases at V and 2 bases at J, with 16 bases between the two ends. CDR3 bases: TGCGCCAGCAGCTTTAGGCCACAGGGTATAAACACTGAAGCTTTCTTT. Its translation is CASSFRPQGINTEAFF.

The V gene is TRBV4-1, the J gene TRBJ2-1, with 8 bases matching TRBD2. CDR1 MGHRA and CDR2 YSYEKL come from the germline V gene. The V segment lost 4 bases and the J segment 7 bases; nucleotides outside the gene matches: 3. This CDR3 comprises 13 residues. The CDR3, as DNA: TGCGCCAGCAGCCGAGGGACTAGTAATGAGCAGTTCTTC. Translation gives CASSRGTSNEQFF.

This chain joins TRBV9 and TRBJ1-6, with D perhaps TRBD1 (6 bases). CDR1 and CDR2 from the germline V gene are SGDLS and YYNGEE. The CDR3 extends over 15 amino acids. Trimming cost V 3 bases and J 5 bases, with 12 bases left between them. In DNA, the CDR3 is TGTGCCAGCAGCGCCTCCGGGACAAATAATTCACCCCTCCACTTT. It yields the protein CASSASGTNNSPLHF.

The J gene is TRBJ2-3, the V gene TRBV5-1; 11 positions match TRBD1. The germline gives CDR1 SGHRS, CDR2 YFSETQ. The CDR3 has 17 amino acids. Trimming cost V 4 bases and J 3 bases; bases outside gene matches: 10. The CDR3 loop reads CASSPRPGTGGTDTQYF. CDR3 DNA: TGCGCCAGCAGCCCCCGACCCGGGACAGGGGGGACAGATACGCAGTATTTT.

This sequence joins TRBV27 and TRBJ1-6, with TRBD1 identical over 9 bases. This CDR3 comprises 15 residues. Germline V lookup: CDR1 MNHEY, CDR2 SMNVEV (reference sequence). Trimming at V came to 2 bases and at J to 10 bases, leaving 6 bases not matched to a gene. CDR3 region: CASSLVRDRASPLHF. The CDR3 nucleotides read TGTGCCAGCAGTTTAGTCCGGGACAGGGCCTCACCCCTCCACTTT.

CDR3 DNA sequence: TGCGCCAGCAGCCTAGGGACAGGGGGCACTGAAGCTTTCTTT. This sequence encodes CASSLGTGGTEAFF. The chain joins TRBV5-1 to TRBJ1-1; 11 nucleotides match TRBD1. Germline values: CDR1 SGHRS, CDR2 YFSETQ. The CDR3 is 14 residues long. Unmatched junction bases numbered 3, after V lost 4 bases and J lost 4 bases.